Shown below are 2 T cell receptor beta chains from a single sample sequenced in a study of cytomegalovirus exposure and HLA in healthy donors listed by TCRdb under 2017. The receptor library was made with the immunoSEQ multiplex PCR assay. Entries here come from immuneACCESS through TCRdb and include only in-frame sequences with V and J called. Some clones fail to appear in such tables; in the studies checked, an unresolved V gene covers under half of the shortfall, and the cause of the remainder is unknown. The sample records about 160,000 clones, roughly 91% of which are singletons. The ten largest clones add up to 4% to 4.5% of the sample. Sequenced material: PBMCs. These receptors all come from a man younger than 35 in good health and CMV-seropositive.

V is TRBV7-8 and J is TRBJ2-5; 13 bases align to TRBD2. Germline-derived CDR1 and CDR2 are SGHVS and FQNEAQ. The CDR3 is 16 residues long. V lost 1 base and J lost 5; bases outside the gene matches: 4. In DNA, the CDR3 is TGTGCCAGCAGCTTAGGACTAGCGGGAGGCGGGGAGACCCAGTACTTC. As protein: CASSLGLAGGGETQYF.

Regarding this clone: Other DNA sequences of this sample code for an identical CDR3. The chain joins TRBV6-6 to TRBJ2-7, with 16 bases that match TRBD2. J was trimmed by 2 bases and V by 8 bases; bases with no gene match: 3. CDR3 size: 15 residues. CDR1 and CDR2 from the germline V gene are MNHNY and SVGAGI (reference sequence). The CDR3 DNA follows: TGTGCCAGCTCTGGGACTAGCGGGAGGGCCTACGAGCAGTACTTC. This encodes CASSGTSGRAYEQYF.